This T cell receptor beta chain appears in the sequencing data of a study of beta chain features in type 1 diabetes. Germline V gene lookup returns CDR1 SGHTA and CDR2 FQGNSA. This CDR3 spans 14 amino acids. Trimming removed 2 bases at V and 5 bases at J, with 12 bases between. Reverse transcription of all isolated RNA meant that expressed TCRB transcripts were sequenced. Some clones are missing from TCRdb's copy, which holds only in-frame ones; the method was immunoSEQ multiplex PCR. The data show more than 350,000 clones, with about an eighth seen just once and approximately 0.05% held by the top ten.

The sequence derives from a young woman in good health. The chain has TRBV7-2 and TRBJ1-1, with D possibly being TRBD1 (5 bases). The sample comprised naive CD4+ T cells from blood. Here the CDR3 reads CASSLWGIGTEAFF. CDR3 in DNA: TGTGCCAGCAGCTTATGGGGGATTGGAACTGAAGCTTTCTTT.